The following is a T cell receptor (beta chain) sequence with its context. Its antigen remains unidentified. The data stem from a study of T cell repertoires in cytomegalovirus infection. Across the study: Public TCR beta signatures provided an indication of both CMV infection and a matching HLA type. Findings of the study overall: Summed frequency of public TCR beta families distinguished CMV carriers with the relevant HLA. In two of eight donors, the top clonotype was HLA-C-restricted CMV-specific.

The germline V gene encodes CDR1 GTSNPN and CDR2 SVGIG (reference sequence). The V and J ends lost 0 bases and 7 bases respectively, with 10 bases between them. The CDR3 runs 13 residues. A single record per CDR3 protein comes from TCRdb applying MiXCR to the reads. Of around 740,000 distinct CDR3 sequences in the sample, approximately 40% were seen once. The specimen was PBMCs. The clonotype originates from a human donor in good health (CMV status not recorded). Some clones in this sample may be carry-over from other donors' samples. This chain uses TRBV30 with TRBJ1-5; TRBD1 might be the D (5 bases). Here the CDR3 reads CAWSVDSIQPQHF. CDR3 bases: TGTGCCTGGAGTGTTGACAGCATCCAGCCCCAGCATTTT. The full variable domain, its missing parts supplied by reference TRBV30 and TRBJ1-5, is SQTIHQWPATLVQPVGSPLSLECTVEGTSNPNLYWYRQAAGRGLQLLFYSVGIGQISSEVPQNLSASRPQDRQFILSSKKLLLSDSGFYLCAWSVDSIQPQHFGDGTRLSIL.